Listed below are T cell receptor beta chains from one sample, sequenced in a study of blood T cell dynamics during melanoma immunotherapy. Sequencing used immunoSEQ multiplex PCR; TCRdb keeps in-frame clones, though not all of them. Of about 11,000 clones detected, about 88% appear once; the ten largest clones hold roughly 6.1%. The source material was blood, sampled from a patient treated with checkpoint blockade. These receptors came from a human donor with melanoma. Both conserved end residues are part of each CDR3. A D gene is named only where the DNA matches it firmly. Clone sizes are given selectively: once, few, many, or a class where the clone is expanded.

cdr3_aa cdr3_nt j_call d_call v_call clone_size
CASSSRRRKETQYF TGTGCCAGCAGCTCTAGGAGGCGGAAAGAGACCCAGTACTTC TRBJ2-5 NA TRBV7-2 NA
CASSGTGGRTEAFF TGTGCCAGCAGCGGGACAGGGGGGAGGACTGAAGCTTTCTTT TRBJ1-1 TRBD1 TRBV2 NA
CASSWAGLELFF TGCGCCAGCAGCTGGGCGGGCCTTGAACTGTTTTTT TRBJ1-4 NA TRBV5-1 NA
CASSNSQGRKLFF TGTGCCAGTAGTAACTCACAGGGCCGAAAACTGTTTTTT TRBJ1-4 NA TRBV19 once
CASSSTGNSYNEQFF TGTGCCAGCAGCTCGACGGGGAACTCCTACAATGAGCAGTTCTTC TRBJ2-1 NA TRBV7-2 NA
CASSERWGLTDTQYF TGTGCCAGCAGTGAACGGTGGGGGTTGACAGATACGCAGTATTTT TRBJ2-3 NA TRBV6-1 NA
CAWSRWGTEAFF TGTGCCTGGAGTAGGTGGGGAACAGAAGCTTTCTTT TRBJ1-1 NA TRBV30 NA
CASSIAGWGTGELFF TGTGCCAGTAGTATTGCAGGGTGGGGGACCGGGGAGCTGTTTTTT TRBJ2-2 NA TRBV19 NA
CASSLLKEQYF TGTGCCAGCAGCTTACTTAAGGAGCAGTACTTC TRBJ2-7 NA TRBV7-9 NA
CASWGWTIYF TGTGCCAGCTGGGGATGGACCATATATTTT TRBJ1-3 NA TRBV6-1 NA
CATQGAAGELFF TGTGCCACCCAGGGGGCGGCCGGGGAGCTGTTTTTT TRBJ2-2 TRBD1 TRBV6-6 NA
CASSFSAGPNEKLFF TGCGCCAGCAGCTTTAGTGCAGGCCCTAATGAAAAACTGTTTTTT TRBJ1-4 NA TRBV5-1 few
CAWSTSTDTQYF TGTGCCTGGAGTACGAGCACAGATACGCAGTATTTT TRBJ2-3 NA TRBV30 NA
CASSRDRDPHTEAFF TGTGCCAGTAGTAGGGACCGGGACCCCCACACTGAAGCTTTCTTT TRBJ1-1 NA TRBV19 NA
CASSMIWSKSYNEQFF TGTGCCAGTAGTATGATTTGGTCGAAATCCTACAATGAGCAGTTCTTC TRBJ2-1 NA TRBV19 NA
CASSPTGGSSGNTIYF TGTGCCAGCAGCCCGACAGGGGGCAGCTCTGGAAACACCATATATTTT TRBJ1-3 TRBD1 TRBV11-2 NA
CASSQDPGRGPYEQYF TGCGCCAGCAGCCAAGATCCAGGTCGGGGCCCCTACGAGCAGTACTTC TRBJ2-7 NA TRBV4-3 NA
CATSRFGNTIYF TGTGCCACCAGCAGGTTCGGAAACACCATATATTTT TRBJ1-3 NA TRBV15 NA
CASSFLGLAGGRVGDTQYF TGTGCCAGCAGCTTTCTGGGACTAGCGGGGGGCCGGGTCGGAGATACGCAGTATTTT TRBJ2-3 TRBD2 TRBV7-3 once
CASSQQGGTVYNEQFF TGCGCCAGCAGCCAACAAGGCGGGACAGTATACAATGAGCAGTTCTTC TRBJ2-1 NA TRBV4-3 NA
CASSLAGYATQYF TGTGCCAGCAGCTTAGCGGGCTACGCGACCCAGTACTTC TRBJ2-5 NA TRBV7-9 NA
CASSQDGGPGDTQYF TGTGCCAGCAGCCAAGACGGGGGGCCGGGAGATACGCAGTATTTT TRBJ2-3 NA TRBV14 NA
CASSIDFAGRGSNQPQHF TGTGCCAGTAGTATAGATTTCGCAGGGAGAGGAAGCAATCAGCCCCAGCATTTT TRBJ1-5 NA TRBV19 NA
CASSDPRGGEQYF TGTGCCAGCAGCGACCCCCGGGGAGGCGAGCAGTACTTC TRBJ2-7 NA TRBV2 NA
CASSIGLAVHQETQYF TGTGCCAGTAGTATAGGCCTAGCGGTCCACCAAGAGACCCAGTACTTC TRBJ2-5 TRBD2 TRBV19 NA
CAWSGLHNEQFF TGTGCCTGGAGCGGGTTACACAATGAGCAGTTCTTC TRBJ2-1 NA TRBV30 once
CAISPGANVLTF TGTGCCATCAGTCCTGGGGCCAACGTCCTGACTTTC TRBJ2-6 NA TRBV10-3 NA
CASRERGGELETQYF TGTGCCAGCAGAGAAAGGGGGGGTGAGCTAGAGACCCAGTACTTC TRBJ2-5 NA TRBV2 NA
CASSDAGLRHF TGTGCCAGCAGTGACGCGGGACTGAGGCACTTC TRBJ2-5 NA TRBV2 NA
CASSFQGVSGNTIYF TGTGCCAGCAGCTTCCAGGGGGTCTCTGGAAACACCATATATTTT TRBJ1-3 TRBD1 TRBV7-2 NA
CASSPGVSTDTQYF TGTGCCAGCAGCCCAGGTGTAAGCACAGATACGCAGTATTTT TRBJ2-3 NA TRBV7-2 NA
CASSLGTDEDTQYF TGTGCCAGTAGCCTCGGGACGGACGAAGATACGCAGTATTTT TRBJ2-3 NA TRBV19 NA
CASRGRGSSYNEQFF TGTGCCAGTAGGGGGCGGGGGAGCTCCTACAATGAGCAGTTCTTC TRBJ2-1 TRBD2 TRBV19 NA
CASAGTGGEQPQHF TGTGCCAGCGCCGGGACAGGGGGGGAACAGCCCCAGCATTTT TRBJ1-5 TRBD1 TRBV10-3 NA
CASSTRQYNEQFF TGTGCCAGCAGCACCCGACAGTACAATGAGCAGTTCTTC TRBJ2-1 NA TRBV14 NA
CASRSPGRGNQPQHF TGTGCCAGTAGGAGCCCTGGGAGAGGCAATCAGCCCCAGCATTTT TRBJ1-5 NA TRBV19 NA
CASSPLEGYTEAFF TGTGCCAGCTCACCACTGGAGGGGTACACTGAAGCTTTCTTT TRBJ1-1 NA TRBV18 NA
CASSVGEGFGELFF TGTGCCAGCAGCGTAGGAGAAGGGTTCGGGGAGCTGTTTTTT TRBJ2-2 NA TRBV9 NA
CASSTGRTSNSPLHF TGTGCCAGCAGTACAGGACGGACCTCTAATTCACCCCTCCACTTT TRBJ1-6 NA TRBV25-1 few
CASRPGESSNQPQHF TGTGCCAGCCGCCCGGGGGAGAGTAGCAATCAGCCCCAGCATTTT TRBJ1-5 NA TRBV6-6 NA
CASSLGDRVYEQYF TGTGCCAGCAGCTTAGGGGACAGGGTCTACGAGCAGTACTTC TRBJ2-7 TRBD1 TRBV11-2 NA
CASSLGLAGEQETQYF TGTGCCAGCAGCTTAGGCCTAGCGGGCGAACAAGAGACCCAGTACTTC TRBJ2-5 TRBD2 TRBV7-2 NA
CASKTGNEQFF TGTGCCAGCAAAACTGGAAATGAGCAGTTCTTC TRBJ2-1 NA TRBV27 large
CASSPQDGPHIAKNIQYF TGTGCCAGCTCACCACAGGACGGACCCCACATAGCCAAAAACATTCAGTACTTC TRBJ2-4 NA TRBV18 NA
CAWSMGTGGFRNEKLFF TGTGCCTGGAGTATGGGGACAGGGGGTTTTCGTAATGAAAAACTGTTTTTT TRBJ1-4 TRBD1 TRBV30 NA
CASKKRGGQGEQFF TGTGCCAGCAAGAAGCGGGGGGGCCAAGGAGAGCAGTTCTTC TRBJ2-1 TRBD2 TRBV27 once
CASSPLEGQGAFAGELFF TGTGCCAGCAGCCCACTGGAGGGCCAGGGGGCGTTTGCCGGGGAGCTGTTTTTT TRBJ2-2 TRBD1 TRBV11-2 once
CASSKGAGGHNEQFF TGTGCCAGCAGCAAAGGGGCGGGGGGGCACAATGAGCAGTTCTTC TRBJ2-1 TRBD2 TRBV11-1 NA
CASTATGLGETQYF TGTGCCAGTACCGCGACAGGGCTCGGAGAGACCCAGTACTTC TRBJ2-5 TRBD1 TRBV19 NA
CSANAAYEQYF TGCAGTGCTAATGCAGCCTACGAGCAGTACTTC TRBJ2-7 NA TRBV20-1 NA
CSAGRATEAFF TGCAGTGCAGGTCGCGCCACTGAAGCTTTCTTT TRBJ1-1 NA TRBV20-1 once
CASSSRFEFYTEAFF TGTGCCAGCAGCTCGAGGTTCGAGTTCTACACTGAAGCTTTCTTT TRBJ1-1 NA TRBV7-6 NA
CASSLSGLEQYF TGTGCCAGCAGCTTATCCGGGCTCGAGCAGTACTTC TRBJ2-7 NA TRBV7-2 NA